The present TCR beta chain was sequenced within a study of low-dose radiotherapy and immunotherapy resistance in tumors. This CDR3 has 15 residues. V was pared by 0 bases and J by 10 bases, with 17 bases between. Germline V gives CDR1 SGHNT, CDR2 YYREEE (reference sequence). This clonotype was found a few times. A read error likely explains this, since a far larger clone differs by one base. First-strand cDNA relied on TRAV- and TRBV-specific primers spanning alpha and beta chains. The authors ran around 19 PCR cycles to amplify TCRs with a constant-region primer and V-primer adapter. In vitro transcription served to amplify the mRNA that had been isolated. Each CDR3 protein gets one entry after TCRdb re-called the reads with MiXCR. The sample shows tens of thousands of distinct CDR3 sequences, 20% to 25% of them seen only once. Stated time point: after trial treatment. Treatment specified: LDRT plus nivolumab, ipilimumab, low-dose cyclophosphamide and aspirin (RACIN trial).

This TCR was recovered from a male donor with prostate cancer. This chain connects TRBV5-4 to TRBJ2-1; D perhaps matches TRBD1 (5 bases). Sequenced here: PBMCs, sampled after low-dose radiotherapy plus immunotherapy. CDR3 sequence (DNA): TGTGCCAGCAGCTTGGAAGGGGCGAGCTCCTACGAGCAGTTCTTC. Its translation: CASSLEGASSYEQFF.